The 2 T cell receptor beta chains reported below all come from one sample, sequenced in a study of OX40 agonist ivuxolimab in advanced cancers. Library construction relied on the immunoSEQ multiplex PCR assay. TCRdb mirrors the immuneACCESS table, restricted to in-frame sequences. Some clones are absent from its copies; in checked studies, under half trace to an unresolved V gene, and the reason for the others is unknown. Present in this sample are roughly 58,000 clones, 84% of which were seen just once. The top ten constitute over 0.55% of the sample. Here the sequenced sample was CD4+ or CD8+ T cells sorted from blood, taken in a trial of the OX40 agonist ivuxolimab. These receptors were collected from an adult with an advanced solid tumor such as melanoma, head and neck, liver or kidney cancer.

V and J are TRBV7-9 and TRBJ2-1; 7 bases line up with TRBD2. Trimming removed 5 bases from V and 6 bases from J; junction bases left unmatched: 13. Germline CDR1 reads SEHNR; CDR2 reads FQNEAQ (reference sequence). The CDR3 covers 16 residues. For the CDR3, the DNA is TGTGCCAGCAGCAGCCTCTGGGAAGCGGGGCTCAATGAGCAGTTCTTC. This gives the protein CASSSLWEAGLNEQFF.

The chain is built from TRBV6-1 and TRBJ1-5; D is perhaps TRBD1 (6 bases). The CDR3 sequence is 14 residues long. Germline V gives CDR1 MNHNS, CDR2 SASEGT. Trimming removed 7 bases from V and 11 bases from J, with 21 bases in between. CDR3 in DNA: TGTGCCAGCAACGCAGGGGAGGCTATTCGGGCCCAGCATTTT. It codes for CASNAGEAIRAQHF.